Below, 10 T cell receptor beta chains from the same sample are listed, as sequenced in a study of CD8+ T cells in alopecia areata. Treatment defined: oral pan-JAK inhibitor, 5-10 mg twice daily. Following extraction, RNA underwent reverse transcription to cDNA, which served as the sequencing template. Generated by immunoSEQ multiplex PCR, the TCRdb table keeps only in-frame clones and is missing some. Of 150,000 to 200,000 clones in the sample, 58% were seen once. The source material was CD4+ T cells sorted from blood, sampled at week 24, from a patient treated with tofacitinib. The source is a human donor with alopecia areata.

The chain recombines TRBV4-3 with TRBJ2-7; TRBD2 is a possible D gene (6 bases). Deletions cut 0 bases from V and 1 base from J, with 13 bases between. This CDR3 is built from 16 residues. From germline, CDR1 is LGHNA and CDR2 YSLEER. The CDR3, as DNA: TGCGCCAGCAGCCAAGATTCACTAGCCCAATCCTACGAGCAGTACTTC. Its translation: CASSQDSLAQSYEQYF.

This clone is a singleton in its sample. This rearrangement joins TRBV7-2 to TRBJ2-3; D is unclear. The CDR3 is 14 amino acids. CDR1 SGHTA and CDR2 FQGNSA come from the germline V gene. Trimming took 3 bases from V and 2 from J, leaving 9 bases between them. In nucleotides, the CDR3 is TGTGCCAGCAGCTTGGCGGCGACCACAGATACGCAGTATTTT. This translates into CASSLAATTDTQYF.

The chain couples TRBV30 to TRBJ1-2, with 10 bases fitting TRBD1. This CDR3 has 15 amino acids. The trim removed 3 bases at V and 8 bases at J, leaving 12 bases unmatched. Germline V gene lookup returns CDR1 GTSNPN and CDR2 SVGIG (reference sequence). CDR3 in DNA: TGTGCCTGGAGCCCCGTGGACAGGGGGTACGGAGGCTACACCTTC. Translating gives CAWSPVDRGYGGYTF.

Concerning this clone itself: The junction differs from germline at one of its ends, possibly a read error. V gene TRBV5-1 combines with J gene TRBJ2-4, with 8 bases that match TRBD1. Germline V gene sequence: CDR1 SGHRS, CDR2 YFSETQ. The CDR3 runs 15 residues. CDR3 region: CGSSLVGTGKVIQYF. The CDR3 bases are TGCGGCAGCAGCTTGGTGGGGACAGGCAAAGTGATTCAGTACTTC.

This CDR3 reads CASSPRDGQETQYF. Written as DNA, the CDR3 is TGTGCCAGCTCACCCAGGGACGGCCAAGAGACCCAGTACTTC. The rearrangement links TRBV18 to TRBJ2-5; D possibly uses TRBD1 or TRBD2 (5 bases each). CDR3 size: 14 residues. Trimming cost V 3 bases and J 1 base, with 9 bases left between them. Germline values: CDR1 KGHSH, CDR2 LQKENI.

This clone turned up a few times. An end of the junction does not agree with germline; a read error may underlie this. The chain combines TRBV5-4 with TRBJ1-2; no clear D. The CDR3 is made up of 18 amino acids. CDR1 SGHNT and CDR2 YYREEE come from the germline V gene (reference sequence). The CDR3 spells CASSQGPGMQELNYGYTF. DNA of the CDR3: TGCGCCAGCAGCCAAGGCCCGGGTATGCAGGAGTTAAACTATGGCTACACCTTC.

The chain employs TRBV7-3 and TRBJ2-2; tentative D call: TRBD2 (6 bases). The V end lost 1 base, the J end lost 6 bases, and 9 bases lay between the germline ends. The CDR3 sequence is 14 residues long. CDR1 and CDR2 from the germline V gene are SGHTA and FQGTGA. The CDR3 nucleotides are TGTGCCAGCAGCTTAAGAGGGGAGGCCGGGGAGCTGTTTTTT. Translating it yields CASSLRGEAGELFF.

This clone has a handful of counts. The chain joins TRBV4-2 to TRBJ2-3, with unresolved D. Trimming removed 1 base at V and 3 bases at J, with 17 bases between. From germline, CDR1 is LGHNA and CDR2 YNFKEQ. The CDR3 is made up of 17 amino acids. The CDR3 is CASSQAVSASGTDTQYF. The CDR3 bases are TGTGCCAGCAGCCAAGCCGTATCCGCTAGTGGGACAGATACGCAGTATTTT.

This chain uses TRBV5-4 with TRBJ1-2, with TRBD1 matching over 10 bases. This CDR3 is built from 14 residues. Germline lookup yields CDR1 SGHNT and CDR2 YYREEE (reference sequence). The ends lost 5 bases at V and 5 bases at J; junction bases unmatched: 6. CDR3 loop: CASSTGQGSYGYTF. CDR3 DNA sequence: TGTGCCAGCAGTACGGGACAGGGGTCATATGGCTACACCTTC.

For the CDR3, the DNA is TGCGCCAGCAGAGATGCGGGGGAGCTGTTTTTT. As protein: CASRDAGELFF. The V gene is TRBV5-1, the J gene TRBJ2-2; D is uncertain. V lost 5 bases to trimming and J lost 8 bases, with 7 bases between them. Germline CDR1 SGHRS, CDR2 YFSETQ. This CDR3 has 11 residues.